This TCR beta chain is from a study of cytomegalovirus exposure and HLA in healthy donors. Study-level findings and limits: Specificity for CMV antigens was confirmed in vitro for a few of the CMV-associated chains. Common viral pathogens seemed to be connected with several of the most significant clusters, according to a later analysis.

In the case of this clone: Its antigen is as yet unknown.

The PCR made use of 60 Vbeta and 13 Jbeta primers. Sequencing used immunoSEQ multiplex PCR; TCRdb keeps in-frame clones, though not all of them. The table shows about 140,000 clones, with more than 70% occurring only once. Germline-derived CDR1 and CDR2 are SGHTA and FQGTGA. The CDR3 spans 20 residues. V dropped 4 bases and J dropped 0 bases, with 27 bases sitting between them. The chain carries TRBV7-3 and TRBJ2-5, with D possibly matching TRBD1 (7 bases). The source material was PBMCs. The sequence was collected from a middle-aged man in good health and CMV-seronegative. This chain's CDR3 is CASSSTGTAEGFTDQETQYF. The CDR3 DNA follows: TGTGCCAGCAGCTCCACCGGGACAGCGGAGGGGTTTACGGACCAAGAGACCCAGTACTTC. Together with reference TRBV7-3 and TRBJ2-5, the CDR3 gives the full variable domain: GAGVSQTPSNKVTEKGKYVELRCDPISGHTALYWYRQSLGQGPEFLIYFQGTGAADDSGLPNDRFFAVRPEGSVSTLKIQRTERGDSAVYLCASSSTGTAEGFTDQETQYFGPGTRLLVL.